This T cell receptor beta chain originates from a study of identical twins. Study-level findings and limits: Reduced insertions were recorded for abundant cord blood beta clonotypes, with no such pattern in memory repertoires.

A universal primer site arose from template switching, and cDNA bore unique molecular identifiers. TCRdb called the 5' RACE reads again in MiXCR, with one record for every CDR3 protein. This repertoire shows roughly 150,000 distinct CDR3 sequences, under 4.5% found once; its top ten account for 8.1%. This clonotype was observed at least ten times. Its antigen is not known. The trim removed 6 bases at V and 8 bases at J, leaving 15 bases unmatched. CDR3 size: 17 residues. CDR1 and CDR2 (germline): MNHNS, SASEGT. V is TRBV6-1 and J is TRBJ2-1, with 11 bases matching TRBD2. The sequence came from a man aged 18 to 29 in good health. Sequencing used memory T cells sorted from blood. For the CDR3, the DNA is TGTGCCAGCAGACCCGAGCTCCTAGCGGGAGGTCGGGATGAGCAGTTCTTC. Its protein product is CASRPELLAGGRDEQFF.